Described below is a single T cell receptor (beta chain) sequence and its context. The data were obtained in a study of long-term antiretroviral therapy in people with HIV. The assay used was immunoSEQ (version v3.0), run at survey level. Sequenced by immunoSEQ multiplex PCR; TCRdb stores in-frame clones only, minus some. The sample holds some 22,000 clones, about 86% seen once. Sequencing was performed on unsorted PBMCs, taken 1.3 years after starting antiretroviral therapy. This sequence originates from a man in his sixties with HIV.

The CDR3 coding sequence is TGCAGTGCTAGAGATACCCCTACGCAGTATTTT. As protein: CSARDTPTQYF. The V and J genes are TRBV20-1 and TRBJ2-3, with D hard to call. The CDR3 loop spans 11 amino acids. Germline V gene lookup returns CDR1 DFQATT and CDR2 SNEGSKA (reference sequence). V was cut by 0 bases and J by 8 bases, with 6 bases left in between.